These T cell receptor beta chains were read from a single sample in a study of blood T cell repertoires in COVID-19. Sequenced by immunoSEQ multiplex PCR; TCRdb stores in-frame clones only, minus some. The sample carries fewer than 250,000 clones, approximately 91% recorded once. Sequencing was performed on peripheral blood. These receptors came from a man aged 25 to 40 with COVID-19, enrolled during active disease. Both conserved end residues are part of each CDR3. The order of the fields is D gene, V gene, clone size, J gene, CDR3 protein. D genes are given only for firm matches. The size entry is marked missing in some rows and otherwise reads once, few, many or a size class.

d_gene: TRBD1
v_gene: TRBV19
abundance: NA
j_gene: TRBJ1-2
CDR3aa: CASTDDRGGYGYTF

d_gene: TRBD2
v_gene: TRBV5-1
abundance: NA
j_gene: TRBJ2-3
CDR3aa: CASSSAGLAGTDTQYF

d_gene: NA
v_gene: TRBV5-4
abundance: once
j_gene: TRBJ1-1
CDR3aa: CASSLLETEAFF

d_gene: TRBD1
v_gene: TRBV27
abundance: NA
j_gene: TRBJ2-5
CDR3aa: CASSLGPGQGFQETQYF

d_gene: TRBD2
v_gene: TRBV11-3
abundance: once
j_gene: TRBJ2-1
CDR3aa: CASSLDRGGYNEQFF

d_gene: TRBD1
v_gene: TRBV4-1
abundance: NA
j_gene: TRBJ1-1
CDR3aa: CASSLRDRASRTEAFF

d_gene: NA
v_gene: TRBV9
abundance: few
j_gene: TRBJ2-6
CDR3aa: CASSLGPGANVLTF

d_gene: NA
v_gene: TRBV10-3
abundance: NA
j_gene: TRBJ1-1
CDR3aa: CAIGRGFSTEAFF

d_gene: TRBD2
v_gene: TRBV6-5
abundance: NA
j_gene: TRBJ2-3
CDR3aa: CASSYSTGGAEDTQYF

d_gene: TRBD1
v_gene: TRBV10-3
abundance: NA
j_gene: TRBJ1-5
CDR3aa: CAISEDRGLFTQPQHF

d_gene: NA
v_gene: TRBV29-1
abundance: NA
j_gene: TRBJ1-1
CDR3aa: CSVVALLLDEAFF

d_gene: TRBD1
v_gene: TRBV15
abundance: NA
j_gene: TRBJ1-5
CDR3aa: CATSRLGQGIQPQHF

d_gene: TRBD1
v_gene: TRBV6-5
abundance: NA
j_gene: TRBJ2-7
CDR3aa: CASSPGRGLYEQYF

d_gene: NA
v_gene: TRBV19
abundance: NA
j_gene: TRBJ1-3
CDR3aa: CASKASHSSGNTIYF